This is a list of T cell receptor beta chains from one sample in a study of cytomegalovirus exposure and HLA in healthy donors. Produced via immunoSEQ multiplex PCR; TCRdb's table is partial and in-frame only. The table includes about 150,000 clones, approximately 74% detected once. Sequencing was done on a sample of PBMCs. The origin of the receptors is a man aged 25-45 years in good health and CMV-seronegative. Each CDR3 is given without its conserved first and last residue. Fields, in order: V gene, J gene, CDR3 protein.

TRBV6-5	TRBJ2-3	ASSYFAGGLDTQY
TRBV5-6	TRBJ2-6	ASSIGESGANVLT
TRBV30	TRBJ1-5	AWRATHRGNQPQH
TRBV6-4	TRBJ1-2	ASSDSDRAKYGYT
TRBV18	TRBJ1-2	ASSPQQNYGYT
TRBV18	TRBJ2-3	ASSLGRQGGTDTQY
TRBV7-3	TRBJ2-5	ASSLTGGQETQY
TRBV16	TRBJ1-1	ASSQSHQTTEAF
TRBV4-3	TRBJ2-3	ASSQEGQGPHTDTQY
TRBV19	TRBJ2-7	ASSIYGGADYEQY
TRBV25-1	TRBJ1-1	ASSAGQGGTEAF
TRBV6-6	TRBJ2-3	ASGGDTQY
TRBV28	TRBJ2-3	ASSLAVDTQY
TRBV5-6	TRBJ1-2	ASSLNRVYGYT
TRBV6-5	TRBJ1-1	ASSYSRGTEAF
TRBV7-8	TRBJ1-6	ASSQQGDEYNSPLH
TRBV9	NA	ASSLEQGYEQY
TRBV5-1	TRBJ2-2	ASSLEAGATGELF
TRBV12-5	TRBJ1-5	ASGLVTGSGIGQPQH
TRBV27	NA	ASSSGTSGGYEQY
TRBV27	TRBJ2-1	ASSSFRVLSNEQF
TRBV7-2	TRBJ2-5	ASSLLAGGQETQY
TRBV4-1	TRBJ1-4	ASSQTGTGGGKLF
TRBV5-1	TRBJ2-7	ASGREVGYEQY
TRBV5-5	TRBJ2-7	ASSLAGGWQY
TRBV6-6	TRBJ1-1	ASSYSSEAF